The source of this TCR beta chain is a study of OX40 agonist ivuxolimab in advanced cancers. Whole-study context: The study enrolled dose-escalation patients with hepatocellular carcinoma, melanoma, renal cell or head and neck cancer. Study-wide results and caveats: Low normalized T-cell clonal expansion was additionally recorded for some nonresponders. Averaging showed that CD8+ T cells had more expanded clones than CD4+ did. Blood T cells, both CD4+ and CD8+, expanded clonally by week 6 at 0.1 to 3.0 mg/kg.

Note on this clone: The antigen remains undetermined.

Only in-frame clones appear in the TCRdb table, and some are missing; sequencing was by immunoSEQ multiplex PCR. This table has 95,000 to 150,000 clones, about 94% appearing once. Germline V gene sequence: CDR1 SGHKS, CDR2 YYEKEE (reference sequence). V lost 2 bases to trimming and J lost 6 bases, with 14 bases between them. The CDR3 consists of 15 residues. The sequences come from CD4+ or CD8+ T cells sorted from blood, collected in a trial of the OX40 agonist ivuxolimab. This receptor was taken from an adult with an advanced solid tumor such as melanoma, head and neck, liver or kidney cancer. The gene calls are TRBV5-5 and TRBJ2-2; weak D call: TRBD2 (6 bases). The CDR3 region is CASSFGGTVPGELFF. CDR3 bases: TGTGCCAGCAGCTTCGGCGGGACGGTTCCCGGGGAGCTGTTTTTT. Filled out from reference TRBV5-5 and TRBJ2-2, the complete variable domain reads DAGVTQSPTHLIKTRGQQVTLRCSPISGHKSVSWYQQVLGQGPQFIFQYYEKEERGRGNFPDRFSARQFPNYSSELNVNALLLGDSALYLCASSFGGTVPGELFFGEGSRLTVL.